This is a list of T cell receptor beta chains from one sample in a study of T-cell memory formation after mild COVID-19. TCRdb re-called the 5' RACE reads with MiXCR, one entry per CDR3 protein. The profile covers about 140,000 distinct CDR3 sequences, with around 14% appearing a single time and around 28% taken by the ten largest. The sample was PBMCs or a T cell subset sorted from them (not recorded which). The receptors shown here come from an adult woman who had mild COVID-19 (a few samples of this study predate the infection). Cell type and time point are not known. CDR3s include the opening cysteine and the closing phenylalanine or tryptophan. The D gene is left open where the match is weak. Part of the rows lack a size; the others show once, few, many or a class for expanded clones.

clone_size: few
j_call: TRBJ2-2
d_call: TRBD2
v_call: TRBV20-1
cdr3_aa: CSAIGNKAGANTGELFF
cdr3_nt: TGCAGTGCTATCGGCAACAAGGCGGGAGCGAACACCGGGGAGCTGTTTTTT

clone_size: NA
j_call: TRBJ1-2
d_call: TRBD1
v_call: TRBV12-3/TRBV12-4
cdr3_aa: CASSLGGQPSANYGYTF
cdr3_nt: TGTGCCAGCAGTTTAGGGGGACAGCCCTCAGCTAACTATGGCTACACCTTC

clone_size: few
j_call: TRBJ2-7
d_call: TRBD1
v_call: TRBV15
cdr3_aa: CATSTGTAPYEQYF
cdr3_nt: TGTGCCACCAGCACCGGGACAGCCCCCTACGAGCAGTACTTC

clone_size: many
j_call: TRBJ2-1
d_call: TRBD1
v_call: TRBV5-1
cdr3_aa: CASSLVPGQVSYNEQFF
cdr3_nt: TGCGCCAGCAGCTTGGTACCGGGACAGGTATCCTACAATGAGCAGTTCTTC

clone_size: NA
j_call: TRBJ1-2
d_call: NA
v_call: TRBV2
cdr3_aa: CASNQALGYGYTF
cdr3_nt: TGTGCCAGCAACCAGGCCTTAGGCTATGGCTACACCTTC

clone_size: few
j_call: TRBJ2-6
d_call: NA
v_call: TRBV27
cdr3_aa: CASGRQAGANVLTF
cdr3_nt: TGTGCCAGCGGAAGACAGGCTGGGGCCAACGTCCTGACTTTC

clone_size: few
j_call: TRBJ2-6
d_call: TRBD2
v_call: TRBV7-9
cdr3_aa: CASSSGTSGSLAGANVLTF
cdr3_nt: TGTGCCAGCAGCTCCGGGACTAGCGGGAGTTTGGCTGGGGCCAACGTCCTGACTTTC

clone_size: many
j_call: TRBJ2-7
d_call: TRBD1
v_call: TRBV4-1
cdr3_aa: CASSQGTGGTYEQYF
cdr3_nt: TGCGCCAGCAGCCAAGGGACAGGGGGAACCTACGAGCAGTACTTC

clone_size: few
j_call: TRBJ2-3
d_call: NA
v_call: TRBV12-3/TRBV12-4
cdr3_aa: CASSLGRLSTDTQYF
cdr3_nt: TGTGCCAGCAGTTTGGGTCGGTTAAGCACAGATACGCAGTATTTT

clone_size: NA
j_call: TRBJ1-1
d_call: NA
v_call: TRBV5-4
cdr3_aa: CASSSGESLNTEAFF
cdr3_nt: TGTGCCAGCAGCTCGGGGGAATCACTGAACACTGAAGCTTTCTTT

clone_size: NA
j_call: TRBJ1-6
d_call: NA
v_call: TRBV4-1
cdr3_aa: CASSQGHGNSPLHF
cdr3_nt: TGCGCCAGCAGCCAAGGACATGGTAATTCACCCCTCCACTTT

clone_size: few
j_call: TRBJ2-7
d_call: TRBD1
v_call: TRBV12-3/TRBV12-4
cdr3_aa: CASSLTGQGDYEQYF
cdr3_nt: TGTGCCAGCAGCCTAACCGGACAGGGGGACTACGAGCAGTACTTC

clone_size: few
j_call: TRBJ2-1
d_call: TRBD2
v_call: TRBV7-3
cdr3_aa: CASSRGASGGNNEQFF
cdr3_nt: TGTGCCAGCAGCCGCGGGGCTAGCGGGGGAAACAATGAGCAGTTCTTC

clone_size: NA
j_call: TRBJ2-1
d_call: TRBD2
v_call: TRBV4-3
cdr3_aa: CASSLGGRGFYNEQFF
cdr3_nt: TGCGCCAGCAGCCTGGGCGGGAGGGGTTTCTACAATGAGCAGTTCTTC

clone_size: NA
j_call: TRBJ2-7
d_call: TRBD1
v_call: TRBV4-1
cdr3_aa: CASSQAGTGDYEQYF
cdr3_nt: TGCGCCAGCAGCCAAGCCGGGACAGGGGACTACGAGCAGTACTTC

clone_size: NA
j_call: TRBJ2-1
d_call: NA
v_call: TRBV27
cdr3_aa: CASSRGGDSNEQFF
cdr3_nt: TGTGCCAGCAGCAGGGGGGGGGATAGCAATGAGCAGTTCTTC

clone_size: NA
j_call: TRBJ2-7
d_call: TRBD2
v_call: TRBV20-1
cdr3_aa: CSAKREYEQYF
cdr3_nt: TGCAGTGCGAAGCGGGAATACGAGCAGTACTTC

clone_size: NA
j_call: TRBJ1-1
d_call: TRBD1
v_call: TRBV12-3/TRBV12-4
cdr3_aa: CASSLPGGPEAFF
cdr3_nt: TGTGCCAGCAGTCTGCCAGGGGGCCCTGAAGCTTTCTTT

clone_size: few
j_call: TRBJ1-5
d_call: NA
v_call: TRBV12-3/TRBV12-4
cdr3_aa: CASSWGAKGNQPQHF
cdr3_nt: TGTGCCAGCAGTTGGGGAGCCAAGGGCAATCAGCCCCAGCATTTT

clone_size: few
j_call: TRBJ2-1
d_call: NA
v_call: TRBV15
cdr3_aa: CATSREGSDEQFF
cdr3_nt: TGTGCCACCAGCAGAGAGGGGAGCGATGAGCAGTTCTTC

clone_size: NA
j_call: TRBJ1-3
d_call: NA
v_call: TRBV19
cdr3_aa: CASSIDWGGNTIYF
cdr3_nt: TGTGCCAGTAGTATAGATTGGGGTGGAAACACCATATATTTT

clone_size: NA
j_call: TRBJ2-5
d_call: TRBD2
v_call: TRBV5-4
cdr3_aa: CASSLYPSGGLETQYF
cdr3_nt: TGTGCCAGCAGCTTGTATCCTAGCGGGGGGTTGGAGACCCAGTACTTC